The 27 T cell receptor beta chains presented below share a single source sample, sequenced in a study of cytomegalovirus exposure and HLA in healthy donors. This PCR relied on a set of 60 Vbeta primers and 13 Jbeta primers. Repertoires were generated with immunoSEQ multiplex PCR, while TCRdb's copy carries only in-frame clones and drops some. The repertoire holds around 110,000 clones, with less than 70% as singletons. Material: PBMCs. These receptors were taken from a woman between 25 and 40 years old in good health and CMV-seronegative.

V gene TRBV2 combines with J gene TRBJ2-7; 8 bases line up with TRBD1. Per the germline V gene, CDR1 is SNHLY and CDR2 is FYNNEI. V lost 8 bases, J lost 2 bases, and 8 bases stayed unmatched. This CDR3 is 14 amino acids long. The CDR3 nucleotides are TGTGCCAGCGGCGACAGGGGAACGACCTACGAGCAGTACTTC. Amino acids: CASGDRGTTYEQYF.

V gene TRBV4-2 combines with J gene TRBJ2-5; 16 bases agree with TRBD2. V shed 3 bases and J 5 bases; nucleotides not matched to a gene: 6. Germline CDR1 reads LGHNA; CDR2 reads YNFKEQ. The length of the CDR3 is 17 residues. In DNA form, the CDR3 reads TGTGCCAGCAGCCAGGGGACTAGCGGGAGGGCCTGGGAGACCCAGTACTTC. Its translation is CASSQGTSGRAWETQYF.

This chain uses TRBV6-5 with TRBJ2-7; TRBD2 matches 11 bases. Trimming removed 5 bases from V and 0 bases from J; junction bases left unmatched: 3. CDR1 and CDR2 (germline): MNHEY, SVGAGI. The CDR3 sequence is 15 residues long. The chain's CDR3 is CASSTGLAVSYEQYF. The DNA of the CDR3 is TGTGCCAGCAGTACGGGACTAGCGGTCTCCTACGAGCAGTACTTC.

CDR3 DNA: TGTGCCAGCAGCCAAGAGACGGACAGCCGATACATGAACACTGAAGCTTTCTTT. Amino acids: CASSQETDSRYMNTEAFF. J is TRBJ1-1 and V is TRBV14; D is perhaps TRBD1 (6 bases). CDR1 is SGHDN, CDR2 FVKESK, per germline. V was shortened by 0 bases and J by 0 bases, with 17 bases between the two germline ends. The length of the CDR3 is 18 residues.

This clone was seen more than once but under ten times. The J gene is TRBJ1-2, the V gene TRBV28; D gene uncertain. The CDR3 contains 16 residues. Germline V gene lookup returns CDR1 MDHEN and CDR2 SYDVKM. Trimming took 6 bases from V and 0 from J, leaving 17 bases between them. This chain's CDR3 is CASSLYTASSNYGYTF. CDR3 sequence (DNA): TGTGCCAGCAGCCTCTATACAGCTTCTTCTAACTATGGCTACACCTTC.

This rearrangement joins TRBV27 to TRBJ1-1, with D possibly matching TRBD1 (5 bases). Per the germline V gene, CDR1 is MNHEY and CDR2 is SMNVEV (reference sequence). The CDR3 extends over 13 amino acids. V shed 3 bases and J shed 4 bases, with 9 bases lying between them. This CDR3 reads CASSLYRGTEAFF. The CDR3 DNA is TGTGCCAGCAGTTTGTATAGGGGCACTGAAGCTTTCTTT.

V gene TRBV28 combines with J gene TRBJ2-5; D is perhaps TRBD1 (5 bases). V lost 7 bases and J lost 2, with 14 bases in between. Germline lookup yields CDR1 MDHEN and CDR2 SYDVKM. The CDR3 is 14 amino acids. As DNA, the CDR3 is TGTGCCAGCACTACCAGGGCCCAACAAGAGACCCAGTACTTC. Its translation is CASTTRAQQETQYF.

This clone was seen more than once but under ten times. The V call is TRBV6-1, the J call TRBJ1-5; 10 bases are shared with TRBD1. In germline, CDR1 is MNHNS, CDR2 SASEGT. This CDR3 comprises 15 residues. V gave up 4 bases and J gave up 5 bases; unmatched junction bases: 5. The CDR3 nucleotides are TGTGCCAGCAGTGTACCGGGACAGGGGTATCAGCCCCAGCATTTT. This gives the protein CASSVPGQGYQPQHF.

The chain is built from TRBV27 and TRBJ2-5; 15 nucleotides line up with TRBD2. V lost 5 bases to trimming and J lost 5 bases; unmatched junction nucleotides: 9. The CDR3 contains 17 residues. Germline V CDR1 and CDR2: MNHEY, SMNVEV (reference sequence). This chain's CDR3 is CASSPWTSGRAFETQYF. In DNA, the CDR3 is TGTGCCAGCAGTCCGTGGACTAGCGGGAGGGCCTTTGAGACCCAGTACTTC.

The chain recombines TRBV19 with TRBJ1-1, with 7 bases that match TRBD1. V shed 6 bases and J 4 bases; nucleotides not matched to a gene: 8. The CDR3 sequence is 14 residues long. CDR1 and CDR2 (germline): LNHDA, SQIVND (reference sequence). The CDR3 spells CASRETGEITEAFF. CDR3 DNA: TGTGCCAGTAGAGAAACAGGGGAGATCACTGAAGCTTTCTTT.

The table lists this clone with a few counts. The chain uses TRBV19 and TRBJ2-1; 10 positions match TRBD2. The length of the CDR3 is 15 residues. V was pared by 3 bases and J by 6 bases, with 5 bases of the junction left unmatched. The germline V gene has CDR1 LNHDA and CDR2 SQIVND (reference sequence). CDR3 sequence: CASSIALAGANEQFF. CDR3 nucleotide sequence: TGTGCCAGTAGTATCGCGCTAGCGGGAGCCAATGAGCAGTTCTTC.

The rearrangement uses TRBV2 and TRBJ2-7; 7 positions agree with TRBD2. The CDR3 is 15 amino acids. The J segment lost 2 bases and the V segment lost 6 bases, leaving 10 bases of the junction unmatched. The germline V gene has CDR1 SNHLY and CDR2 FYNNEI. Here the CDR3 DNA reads TGTGCCAGCAGCGACCCGCGTGGGACTACCTACGAGCAGTACTTC. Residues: CASSDPRGTTYEQYF.

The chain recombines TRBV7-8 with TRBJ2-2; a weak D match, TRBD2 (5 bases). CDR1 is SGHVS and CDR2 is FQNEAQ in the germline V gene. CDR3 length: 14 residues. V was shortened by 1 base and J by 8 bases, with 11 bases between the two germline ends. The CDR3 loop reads CASSLGGVTGELFF. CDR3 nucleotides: TGTGCCAGCAGCTTAGGGGGAGTGACTGGGGAGCTGTTTTTT.

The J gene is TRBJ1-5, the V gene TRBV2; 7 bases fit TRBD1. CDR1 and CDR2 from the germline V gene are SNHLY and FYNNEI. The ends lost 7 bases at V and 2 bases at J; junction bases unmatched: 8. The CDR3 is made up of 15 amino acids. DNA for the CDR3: TGTGCCAGCACTCAAGGAGGGGGCGGCAATCAGCCCCAGCATTTT. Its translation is CASTQGGGGNQPQHF.

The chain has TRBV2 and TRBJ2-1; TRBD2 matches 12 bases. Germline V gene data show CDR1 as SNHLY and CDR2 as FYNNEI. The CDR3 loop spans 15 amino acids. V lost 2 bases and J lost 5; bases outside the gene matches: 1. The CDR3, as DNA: TGTGCCAGCAGTGAACTAGCGGGAGGGCACAATGAGCAGTTCTTC. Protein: CASSELAGGHNEQFF. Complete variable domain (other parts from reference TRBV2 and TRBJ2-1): EPEVTQTPSHQVTQMGQEVILRCVPISNHLYFYWYRQILGQKVEFLVSFYNNEISEKSEIFDDQFSVERPDGSNFTLKIRSTKLEDSAMYFCASSELAGGHNEQFFGPGTRLTVL.

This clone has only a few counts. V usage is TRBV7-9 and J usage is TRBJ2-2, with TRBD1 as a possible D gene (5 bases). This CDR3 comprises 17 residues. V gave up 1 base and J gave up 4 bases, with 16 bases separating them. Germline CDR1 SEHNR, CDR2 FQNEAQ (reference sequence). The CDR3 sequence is CASSLGLGQGGTGELFF. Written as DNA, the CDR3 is TGTGCCAGCAGCTTAGGATTGGGCCAGGGCGGCACCGGGGAGCTGTTTTTT.

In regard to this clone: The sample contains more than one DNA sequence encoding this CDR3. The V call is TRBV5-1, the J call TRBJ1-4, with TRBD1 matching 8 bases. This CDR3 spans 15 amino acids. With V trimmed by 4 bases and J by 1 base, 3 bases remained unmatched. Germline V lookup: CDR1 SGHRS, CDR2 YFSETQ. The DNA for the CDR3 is TGCGCCAGCAGCGAAGACAGGGGAACTAATGAAAAACTGTTTTTT. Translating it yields CASSEDRGTNEKLFF.

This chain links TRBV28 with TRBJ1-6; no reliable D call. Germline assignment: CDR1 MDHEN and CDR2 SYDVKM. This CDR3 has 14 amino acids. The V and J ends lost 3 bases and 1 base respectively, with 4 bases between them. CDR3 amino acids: CASSFRSYNSPLHF. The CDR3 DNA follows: TGTGCCAGCAGTTTCAGGTCCTATAATTCACCCCTCCACTTT. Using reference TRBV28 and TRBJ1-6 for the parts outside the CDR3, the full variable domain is DVKVTQSSRYLVKRTGEKVFLECVQDMDHENMFWYRQDPGLGLRLIYFSYDVKMKEKGDIPEGYSVSREKKERFSLILESASTNQTSMYLCASSFRSYNSPLHFGNGTRLTVT.

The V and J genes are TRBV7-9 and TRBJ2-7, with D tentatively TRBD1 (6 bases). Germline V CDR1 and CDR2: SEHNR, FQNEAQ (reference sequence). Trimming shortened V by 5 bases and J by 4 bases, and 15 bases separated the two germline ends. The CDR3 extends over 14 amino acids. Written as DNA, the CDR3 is TGTGCCAGCAGCCCGCAGGACAGCAAATACGAGCAGTACTTC. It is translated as CASSPQDSKYEQYF.

The CDR3 nucleotides read TGCGCCAGCAGCTTGGACGCGACAGGGGGTCGGCAGTACTTC. Translation gives CASSLDATGGRQYF. The rearrangement joins TRBV5-1 to TRBJ2-7; 9 bases are a match to TRBD1. The ends lost 0 bases at V and 9 bases at J; junction bases unmatched: 7. CDR3 length equals 14 residues. CDR1 is SGHRS, CDR2 YFSETQ, per germline.

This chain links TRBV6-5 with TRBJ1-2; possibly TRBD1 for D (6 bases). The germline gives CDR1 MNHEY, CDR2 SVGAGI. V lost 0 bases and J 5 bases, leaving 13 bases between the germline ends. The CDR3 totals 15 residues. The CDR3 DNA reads TGTGCCAGCAGTTACTCGACAGGCCTCAGTTATGGCTACACCTTC. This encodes CASSYSTGLSYGYTF.

CDR3 bases: TGCGCCAGCAGCCGGACTAGCGCGGAAGAGACCCAGTACTTC. This gives the protein CASSRTSAEETQYF. The chain carries TRBV10-2 and TRBJ2-5; TRBD2 matches 9 bases. Germline V lookup: CDR1 WSHSY, CDR2 SAAADI. The CDR3 loop spans 14 amino acids. Unmatched junction bases numbered 5, after V lost 6 bases and J lost 3 bases.

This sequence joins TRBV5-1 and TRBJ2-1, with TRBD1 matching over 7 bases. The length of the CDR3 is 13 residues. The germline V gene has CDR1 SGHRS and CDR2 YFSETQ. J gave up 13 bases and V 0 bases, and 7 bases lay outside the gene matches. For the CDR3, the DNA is TGCGCCAGCAGCTTGGATCGCAGGGGGTTCCAGTTCTTC. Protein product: CASSLDRRGFQFF.

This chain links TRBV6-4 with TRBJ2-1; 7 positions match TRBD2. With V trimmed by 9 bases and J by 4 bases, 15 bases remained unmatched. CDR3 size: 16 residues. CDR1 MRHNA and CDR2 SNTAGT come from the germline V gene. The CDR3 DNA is TGTGCCAGAGAGAGGGAGGGCCCCCTGGCATACAATGAGCAGTTCTTC. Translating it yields CAREREGPLAYNEQFF.

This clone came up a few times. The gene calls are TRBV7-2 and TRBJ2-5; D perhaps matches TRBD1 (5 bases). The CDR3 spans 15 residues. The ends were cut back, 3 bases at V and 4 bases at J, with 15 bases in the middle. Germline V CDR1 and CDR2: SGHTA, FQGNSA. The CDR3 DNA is TGTGCCAGCAGCTTTGGCAGGGTAGTCGGAGAGACCCAGTACTTC. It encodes CASSFGRVVGETQYF. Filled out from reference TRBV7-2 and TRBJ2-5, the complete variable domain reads GAGVSQSPSNKVTEKGKDVELRCDPISGHTALYWYRQSLGQGLEFLIYFQGNSAPDKSGLPSDRFSAERTGGSVSTLTIQRTQQEDSAVYLCASSFGRVVGETQYFGPGTRLLVL.

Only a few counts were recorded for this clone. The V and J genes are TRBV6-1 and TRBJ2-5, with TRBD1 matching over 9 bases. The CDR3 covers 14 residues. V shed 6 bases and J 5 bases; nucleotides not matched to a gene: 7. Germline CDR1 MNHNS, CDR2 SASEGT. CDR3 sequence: CASRQGQGVETQYF. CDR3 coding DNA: TGTGCCAGCAGACAGGGACAGGGAGTGGAGACCCAGTACTTC.

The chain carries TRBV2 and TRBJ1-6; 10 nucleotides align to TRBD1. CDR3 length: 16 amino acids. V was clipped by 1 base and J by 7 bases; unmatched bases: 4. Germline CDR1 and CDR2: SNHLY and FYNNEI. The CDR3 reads CASSEGQGARNSPLHF. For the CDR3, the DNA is TGTGCCAGCAGTGAAGGACAGGGGGCGAGGAATTCACCCCTCCACTTT.